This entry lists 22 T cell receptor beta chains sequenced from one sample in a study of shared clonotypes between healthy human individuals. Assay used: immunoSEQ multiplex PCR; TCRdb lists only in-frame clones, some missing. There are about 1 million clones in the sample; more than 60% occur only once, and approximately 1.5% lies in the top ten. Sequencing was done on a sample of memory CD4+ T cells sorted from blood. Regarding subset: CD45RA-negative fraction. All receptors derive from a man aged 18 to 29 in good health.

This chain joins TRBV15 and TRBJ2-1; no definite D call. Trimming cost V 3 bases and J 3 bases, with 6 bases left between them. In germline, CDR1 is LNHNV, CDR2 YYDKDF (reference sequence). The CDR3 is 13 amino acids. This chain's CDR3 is CATSSGVYNEQFF. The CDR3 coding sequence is TGTGCCACCAGCAGTGGGGTCTACAATGAGCAGTTCTTC.

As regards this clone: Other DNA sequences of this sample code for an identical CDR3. DNA for the CDR3: TGTGCCAGCAGCTTCGGGACAGGGGTTAGGAATGAGCAGTTCTTC. Amino acids: CASSFGTGVRNEQFF. The chain has TRBV5-4 and TRBJ2-1, with 10 bases identical to TRBD1. The V gene's germline CDR1 is SGHNT and CDR2 YYREEE (reference sequence). The CDR3 consists of 15 residues. Trimming removed 2 bases from V and 7 bases from J; junction bases left unmatched: 6.

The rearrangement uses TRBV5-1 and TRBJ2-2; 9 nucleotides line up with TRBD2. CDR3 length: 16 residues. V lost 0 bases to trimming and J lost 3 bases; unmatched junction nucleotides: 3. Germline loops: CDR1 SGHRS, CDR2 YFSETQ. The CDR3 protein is CASSLAPSGDTGELFF. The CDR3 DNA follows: TGCGCCAGCAGCTTGGCACCTAGCGGGGACACCGGGGAGCTGTTTTTT.

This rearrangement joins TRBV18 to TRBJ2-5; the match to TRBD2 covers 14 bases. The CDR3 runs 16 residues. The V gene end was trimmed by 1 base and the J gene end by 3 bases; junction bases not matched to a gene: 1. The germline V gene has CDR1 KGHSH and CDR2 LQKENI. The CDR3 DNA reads TGTGCCAGCTCACCACGGGGACTAGCGGGGGAAGAGACCCAGTACTTC. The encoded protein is CASSPRGLAGEETQYF.

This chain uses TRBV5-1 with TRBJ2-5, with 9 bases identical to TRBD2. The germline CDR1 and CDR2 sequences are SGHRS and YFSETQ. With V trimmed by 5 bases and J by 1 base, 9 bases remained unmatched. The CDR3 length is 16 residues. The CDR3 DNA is TGCGCCAGCAGGCAACGGGGTAGCGGGGGCCAAGAGACCCAGTACTTC. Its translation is CASRQRGSGGQETQYF.

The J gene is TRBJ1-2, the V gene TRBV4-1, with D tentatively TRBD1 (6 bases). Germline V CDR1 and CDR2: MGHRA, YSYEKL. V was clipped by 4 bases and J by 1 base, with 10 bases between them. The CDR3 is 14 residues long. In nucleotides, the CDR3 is TGCGCCAGCAGCCGACAGGAGAATAACTATGGCTACACCTTC. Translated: CASSRQENNYGYTF.

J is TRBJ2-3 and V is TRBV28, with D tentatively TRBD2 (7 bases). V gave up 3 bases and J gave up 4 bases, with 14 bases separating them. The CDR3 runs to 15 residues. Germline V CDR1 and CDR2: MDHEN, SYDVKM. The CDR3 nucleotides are TGTGCCAGCAGTTTTGGGGGGGGCCGAGCAGATACGCAGTATTTT. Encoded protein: CASSFGGGRADTQYF.

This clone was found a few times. In nucleotides, the CDR3 is TGTGCCAGCAGCTTAGTTCAGGGCAAGGATCAGCCCCAGCATTTT. Its translation is CASSLVQGKDQPQHF. This chain joins TRBV7-9 and TRBJ1-5; a weak D match, TRBD1 (5 bases). CDR3 length: 15 amino acids. V lost 1 base and J lost 5, with 12 bases in between. Germline V gene sequence: CDR1 SEHNR, CDR2 FQNEAQ (reference sequence).

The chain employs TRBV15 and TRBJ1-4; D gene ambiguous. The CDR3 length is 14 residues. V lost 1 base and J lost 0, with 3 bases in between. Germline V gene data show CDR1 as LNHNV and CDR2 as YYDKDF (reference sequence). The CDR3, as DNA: TGTGCCACCAGCAGAGCTGCAACTAATGAAAAACTGTTTTTT. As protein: CATSRAATNEKLFF.

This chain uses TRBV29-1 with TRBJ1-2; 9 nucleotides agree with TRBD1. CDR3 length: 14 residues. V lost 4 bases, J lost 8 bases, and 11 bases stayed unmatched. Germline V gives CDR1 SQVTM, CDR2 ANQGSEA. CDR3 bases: TGCAGCGTTGGAACGGACAGGGGTCCTCGGGGCTACACCTTC. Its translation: CSVGTDRGPRGYTF. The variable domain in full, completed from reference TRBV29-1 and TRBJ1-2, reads SAVISQKPSRDICQRGTSLTIQCQVDSQVTMMFWYRQQPGQSLTLIATANQGSEATYESGFVIDKFPISRPNLTFSTLTVSNMSPEDSSIYLCSVGTDRGPRGYTFGSGTRLTVV.

This CDR3 is CASSPSRQGVDQPQHF. CDR3 sequence (DNA): TGTGCCAGCTCACCGTCACGACAGGGGGTTGATCAGCCCCAGCATTTT. The chain joins TRBV18 to TRBJ1-5; 9 bases are a match to TRBD1. Germline trimming cut 3 bases from V and 5 bases from J; bases unmatched to any gene: 8. The germline V gene has CDR1 KGHSH and CDR2 LQKENI. This CDR3 comprises 16 residues. Supplemented by reference TRBV18 and TRBJ1-5, the full variable domain reads NAGVMQNPRHLVRRRGQEARLRCSPMKGHSHVYWYRQLPEEGLKFMVYLQKENIIDESGMPKERFSAEFPKEGPSILRIQQVVRGDSAAYFCASSPSRQGVDQPQHFGDGTRLSIL.

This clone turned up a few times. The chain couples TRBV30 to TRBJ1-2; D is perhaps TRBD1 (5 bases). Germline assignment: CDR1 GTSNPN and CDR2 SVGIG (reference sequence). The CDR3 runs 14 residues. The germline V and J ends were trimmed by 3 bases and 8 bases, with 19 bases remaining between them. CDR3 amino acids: CAWSGTAVRLGYTF. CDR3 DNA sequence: TGTGCCTGGAGCGGGACTGCCGTTAGGTTGGGCTACACCTTC.

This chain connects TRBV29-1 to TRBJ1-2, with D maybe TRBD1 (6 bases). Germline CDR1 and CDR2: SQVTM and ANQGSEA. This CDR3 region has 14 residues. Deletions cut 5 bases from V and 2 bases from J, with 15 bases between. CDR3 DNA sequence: TGCAGCGTTCCTGTACAGGGCCAGAACTATGGCTACACCTTC. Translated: CSVPVQGQNYGYTF.

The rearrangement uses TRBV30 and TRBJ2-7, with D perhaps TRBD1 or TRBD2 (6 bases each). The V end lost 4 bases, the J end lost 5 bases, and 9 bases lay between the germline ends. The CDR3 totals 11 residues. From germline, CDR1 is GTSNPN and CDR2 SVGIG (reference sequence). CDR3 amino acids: CAWNRGHEQYF. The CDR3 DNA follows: TGTGCCTGGAACCGGGGGCACGAGCAGTACTTC. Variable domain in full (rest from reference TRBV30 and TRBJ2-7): SQTIHQWPATLVQPVGSPLSLECTVEGTSNPNLYWYRQAAGRGLQLLFYSVGIGQISSEVPQNLSASRPQDRQFILSSKKLLLSDSGFYLCAWNRGHEQYFGPGTRLTVT.

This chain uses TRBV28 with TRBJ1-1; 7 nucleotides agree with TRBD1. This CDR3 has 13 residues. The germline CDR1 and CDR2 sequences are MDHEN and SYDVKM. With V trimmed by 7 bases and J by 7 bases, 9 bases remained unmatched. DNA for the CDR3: TGTGCCAGCAATTGGGGGACAGCGAGTGAAGCTTTCTTT. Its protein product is CASNWGTASEAFF.

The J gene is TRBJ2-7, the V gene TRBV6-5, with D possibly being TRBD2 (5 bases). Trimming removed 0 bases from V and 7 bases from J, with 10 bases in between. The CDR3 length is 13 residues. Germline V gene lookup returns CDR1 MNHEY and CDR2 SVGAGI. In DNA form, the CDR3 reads TGTGCCAGCAGTTACTCGAGGGTAGGGGAGCAGTACTTC. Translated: CASSYSRVGEQYF.

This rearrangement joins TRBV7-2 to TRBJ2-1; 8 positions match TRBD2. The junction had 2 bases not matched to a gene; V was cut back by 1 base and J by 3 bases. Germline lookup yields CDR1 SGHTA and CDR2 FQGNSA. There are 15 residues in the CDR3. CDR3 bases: TGTGCCAGCAGCTTAGGGACTAGCTTCTACAATGAGCAGTTCTTC. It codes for CASSLGTSFYNEQFF.

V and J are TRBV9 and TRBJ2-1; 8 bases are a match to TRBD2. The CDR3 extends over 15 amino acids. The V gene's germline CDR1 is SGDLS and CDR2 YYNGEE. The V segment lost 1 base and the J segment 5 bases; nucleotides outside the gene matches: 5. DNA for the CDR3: TGTGCCAGCAGCGTAAGTAGCGGGGTCCACAATGAGCAGTTCTTC. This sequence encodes CASSVSSGVHNEQFF. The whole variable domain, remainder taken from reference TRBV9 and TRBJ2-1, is DSGVTQTPKHLITATGQRVTLRCSPRSGDLSVYWYQQSLDQGLQFLIQYYNGEERAKGNILERFSAQQFPDLHSELNLSSLELGDSALYFCASSVSSGVHNEQFFGPGTRLTVL.

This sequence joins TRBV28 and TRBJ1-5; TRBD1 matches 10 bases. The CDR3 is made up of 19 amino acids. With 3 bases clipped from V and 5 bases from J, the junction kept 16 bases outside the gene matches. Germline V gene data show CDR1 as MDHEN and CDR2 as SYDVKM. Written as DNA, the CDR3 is TGTGCCAGCAGTTTCCCCCTTGTGGGGGACAGGGGAGGGGATCAGCCCCAGCATTTT. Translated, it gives CASSFPLVGDRGGDQPQHF. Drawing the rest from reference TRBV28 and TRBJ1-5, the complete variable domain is DVKVTQSSRYLVKRTGEKVFLECVQDMDHENMFWYRQDPGLGLRLIYFSYDVKMKEKGDIPEGYSVSREKKERFSLILESASTNQTSMYLCASSFPLVGDRGGDQPQHFGDGTRLSIL.

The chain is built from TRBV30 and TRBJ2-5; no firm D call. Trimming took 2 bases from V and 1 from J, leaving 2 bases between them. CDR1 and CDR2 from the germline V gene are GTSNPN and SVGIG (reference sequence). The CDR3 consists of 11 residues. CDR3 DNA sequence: TGTGCCTGGAGTTTCCAAGAGACCCAGTACTTC. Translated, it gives CAWSFQETQYF. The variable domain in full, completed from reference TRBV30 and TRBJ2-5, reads SQTIHQWPATLVQPVGSPLSLECTVEGTSNPNLYWYRQAAGRGLQLLFYSVGIGQISSEVPQNLSASRPQDRQFILSSKKLLLSDSGFYLCAWSFQETQYFGPGTRLLVL.

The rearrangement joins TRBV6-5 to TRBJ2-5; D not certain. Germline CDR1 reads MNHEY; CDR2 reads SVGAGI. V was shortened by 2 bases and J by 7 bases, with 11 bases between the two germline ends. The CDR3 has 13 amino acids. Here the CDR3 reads CASSYVRAGTQYF. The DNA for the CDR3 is TGTGCCAGCAGTTACGTAAGGGCCGGGACCCAGTACTTC.

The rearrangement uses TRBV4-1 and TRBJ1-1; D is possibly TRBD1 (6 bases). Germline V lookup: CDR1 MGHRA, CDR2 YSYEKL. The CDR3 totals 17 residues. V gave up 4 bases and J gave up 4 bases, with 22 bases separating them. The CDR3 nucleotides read TGCGCCAGCAGCCTCTCCCATGGGTTAGGAGGGGGCACTGAAGCTTTCTTT. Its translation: CASSLSHGLGGGTEAFF.